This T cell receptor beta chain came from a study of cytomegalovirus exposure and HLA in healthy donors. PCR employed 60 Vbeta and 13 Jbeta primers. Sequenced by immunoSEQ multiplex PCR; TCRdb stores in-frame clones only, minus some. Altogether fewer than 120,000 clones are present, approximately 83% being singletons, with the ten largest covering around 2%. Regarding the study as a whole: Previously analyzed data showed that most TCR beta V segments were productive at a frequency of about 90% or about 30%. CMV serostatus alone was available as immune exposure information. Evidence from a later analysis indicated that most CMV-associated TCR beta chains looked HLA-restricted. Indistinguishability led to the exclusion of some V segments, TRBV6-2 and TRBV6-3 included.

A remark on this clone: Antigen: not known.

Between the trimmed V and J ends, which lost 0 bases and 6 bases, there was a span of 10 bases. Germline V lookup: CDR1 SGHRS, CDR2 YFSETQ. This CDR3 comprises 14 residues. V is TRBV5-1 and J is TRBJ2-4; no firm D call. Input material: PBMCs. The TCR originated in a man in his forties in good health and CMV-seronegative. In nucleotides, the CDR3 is TGCGCCAGCAGCTTGGGCCTGACTTTAAACATTCAGTACTTC. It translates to CASSLGLTLNIQYF.